These 15 T cell receptor beta chains were all obtained from the same sample, sequenced in a study of shared clonotypes between healthy human individuals. Only in-frame clones appear in the TCRdb table, and some are missing; sequencing was by immunoSEQ multiplex PCR. The sample records 2,500,000 or so clones, around 90% being singletons. The sample taken for sequencing was naive CD4+ T cells from PBMCs. As for subset: CD45RA+ positively selected. Every receptor here comes from a man between 18 and 29 years old in good health. Some clones in this sample may be carry-over from other donors' samples.

The chain recombines TRBV6-6 with TRBJ1-3; 9 bases fit TRBD1. The DNA end lines up better with TRBJ2-2; the J call may be wrong. CDR3 length: 15 residues. CDR1 and CDR2 from the germline V gene are MNHNY and SVGAGI (reference sequence). Here the CDR3 reads CASIKTGGGTGELFF. The CDR3 bases are TGTGCCAGCATTAAGACAGGGGGAGGGACCGGGGAGCTGTTTTTT.

In this sample, this clone turned up once. The V call is TRBV13, the J call TRBJ1-1, with D possibly TRBD1 on 5 matching bases. The CDR3 loop spans 16 amino acids. Germline lookup yields CDR1 PRHDT and CDR2 FYEKMQ (reference sequence). Trimming removed 0 bases from V and 5 bases from J, with 16 bases in between. The CDR3 bases are TGTGCCAGCAGCTTAGGCCTTGGCGGGGGGAGGACTGAAGCTTTCTTT. It translates to CASSLGLGGGRTEAFF.

The chain links TRBV18 to TRBJ2-3; maybe TRBD2 (6 bases). The CDR3 is 14 amino acids. CDR1 and CDR2 (germline): KGHSH, LQKENI. V dropped 4 bases and J dropped 2 bases, with 10 bases sitting between them. The CDR3 reads CASSQVADTDTQYF. DNA for the CDR3: TGTGCCAGCTCACAGGTAGCGGACACAGATACGCAGTATTTT.

The V call is TRBV29-1, the J call TRBJ2-7; 8 nucleotides align to TRBD1. Germline V gives CDR1 SQVTM, CDR2 ANQGSEA. This CDR3 region has 12 residues. Losses at the gene ends were 4 bases for V and 6 bases for J; bases not matched to a gene: 5. The CDR3 sequence is CSVGQGAFEQYF. The CDR3 nucleotides are TGCAGCGTTGGTCAGGGGGCGTTCGAGCAGTACTTC.

This chain joins TRBV2 and TRBJ1-1, with D possibly TRBD1 on 6 matching bases. CDR3 length equals 11 residues. Germline CDR1 SNHLY, CDR2 FYNNEI. The V end was cut by 3 bases, the J end by 10 bases, with 9 bases between. The CDR3, as DNA: TGTGCCAGCAGTGAGGGCAGGGGAGCTTTCTTT. Encoded protein: CASSEGRGAFF.

The CDR3 is CASSLGVGSDTQYF. The CDR3 DNA follows: TGTGCCAGCAGCTTAGGTGTCGGGTCGGATACGCAGTATTTT. The gene calls are TRBV7-2 and TRBJ2-3, with D unresolved. V lost 1 base to trimming and J lost 6 bases, with 11 bases between them. Germline V gene data show CDR1 as SGHTA and CDR2 as FQGNSA. The CDR3 spans 14 residues.

The chain recombines TRBV2 with TRBJ2-3; weak D call: TRBD2 (5 bases). The CDR3 is 14 amino acids. CDR1 is SNHLY, CDR2 FYNNEI, per germline. V gave up 9 bases and J gave up 2 bases, with 15 bases separating them. The CDR3 loop reads CASRSGGSTDTQYF. Here the CDR3 DNA reads TGTGCCAGTAGGAGCGGAGGATCCACAGATACGCAGTATTTT.

V gene TRBV27 combines with J gene TRBJ2-3, with 10 bases matching TRBD2. V lost 4 bases, J lost 3 bases, and 13 bases stayed unmatched. This CDR3 is 18 amino acids long. Germline-derived CDR1 and CDR2 are MNHEY and SMNVEV (reference sequence). The CDR3 loop reads CASSSILLAGAGTDTQYF. The DNA for the CDR3 is TGTGCCAGCAGTTCGATACTCCTAGCGGGAGCTGGGACAGATACGCAGTATTTT.

J is TRBJ1-5 and V is TRBV19; 12 bases match TRBD1. The CDR3 covers 18 residues. Germline lookup yields CDR1 LNHDA and CDR2 SQIVND (reference sequence). The junction had 14 bases not matched to a gene; V was cut back by 4 bases and J by 7 bases. CDR3 nucleotides: TGTGCCAGTAGTACGCGAGTGCCCGGGACAGGGGGCGAACAGCCCCAGCATTTT. Protein product: CASSTRVPGTGGEQPQHF.

Notes on this clone: This sample also contains other DNA sequences that code for the same CDR3. The chain has TRBV2 and TRBJ1-5; 8 bases are a match to TRBD1. The CDR3 has 14 residues. The J segment lost 7 bases and the V segment lost 6 bases, leaving 8 bases of the junction unmatched. Germline values: CDR1 SNHLY, CDR2 FYNNEI. The CDR3 protein is CASSGTGGGQPQHF. For the CDR3, the DNA is TGTGCCAGCAGCGGAACAGGGGGAGGGCAGCCCCAGCATTTT.

The chain employs TRBV6-1 and TRBJ2-3, with 10 bases aligning to TRBD2. The germline V gene has CDR1 MNHNS and CDR2 SASEGT. This CDR3 comprises 15 residues. V lost 6 bases, J lost 3 bases, and 6 bases stayed unmatched. The CDR3 DNA sequence: TGTGCCAGCAGGACCCCGGGACTAGCGACAGATACGCAGTATTTT. Translated: CASRTPGLATDTQYF.

This chain joins TRBV29-1 and TRBJ1-2; a possible D gene is TRBD1 (6 bases). The CDR3 length is 13 residues. CDR1 SQVTM and CDR2 ANQGSEA come from the germline V gene. V was cut by 1 base and J by 4 bases, with 10 bases left in between. CDR3 residues: CSVEVDRSYGYTF. CDR3 coding DNA: TGCAGCGTTGAAGTCGACAGGAGCTATGGCTACACCTTC.

This chain joins TRBV19 and TRBJ1-2; D is ambiguous. CDR1 is LNHDA and CDR2 is SQIVND in the germline V gene (reference sequence). This CDR3 contains 14 residues. Trimming left V 4 bases short and J 2 bases short, with 11 bases between. CDR3 nucleotide sequence: TGTGCCAGTAGTAGAGTCCCATTAAACTATGGCTACACCTTC. Translating it yields CASSRVPLNYGYTF.

This chain uses TRBV29-1 with TRBJ2-2; the D is unclear. Trimming shortened V by 5 bases and J by 3 bases, and 4 bases separated the two germline ends. This CDR3 has 11 amino acids. Germline values: CDR1 SQVTM, CDR2 ANQGSEA. The CDR3 is CSVSHTGELFF. CDR3 nucleotides: TGCAGCGTTAGCCACACCGGGGAGCTGTTTTTT.

This chain links TRBV5-1 with TRBJ2-2; D is undetermined. CDR1 and CDR2 from the germline V gene are SGHRS and YFSETQ. V was trimmed by 2 bases and J by 3 bases, leaving 11 bases between them. This CDR3 is built from 15 residues. The CDR3 region is CASSFGPPDTGELFF. DNA of the CDR3: TGCGCCAGCAGCTTCGGGCCCCCGGACACCGGGGAGCTGTTTTTT. Based on the CDR3 plus reference TRBV5-1 and TRBJ2-2, the full variable domain is KAGVTQTPRYLIKTRGQQVTLSCSPISGHRSVSWYQQTPGQGLQFLFEYFSETQRNKGNFPGRFSGRQFSNSRSEMNVSTLELGDSALYLCASSFGPPDTGELFFGEGSRLTVL.